The 2 T cell receptor beta chains listed next were all sequenced from one sample in a study of circulating CD8 cells and anti-PD-1 response in melanoma. The QIAseq Immune Repertoire TCR panel built the libraries from roughly 16 ng of total RNA. TCRdb passed the reads through MiXCR, listing each CDR3 protein once. In total, the table holds 5 distinct CDR3 sequences. Four subsets defined by PD-1 and/or TIGIT were sorted from live CD3+CD8+TCRalphabeta+ cells. Sequenced here: CD8+ T cells from PBMCs, sampled at baseline or after one month of anti-PD-1 therapy (not recorded which). Receptors were obtained from a human donor with melanoma.

V and J are TRBV29-1 and TRBJ2-7; D is possibly TRBD2 (5 bases). V was pared by 4 bases and J by 2 bases, with 15 bases between. The CDR3 extends over 14 amino acids. Germline CDR1 reads SQVTM; CDR2 reads ANQGSEA. In DNA form, the CDR3 reads TGCAGCGTTGGAGCGGAGAAAGGGACCTACGAGCAGTACTTC. This codes for CSVGAEKGTYEQYF.

The V and J genes are TRBV9 and TRBJ2-1, with 10 nucleotides matching TRBD1. The junction had 5 bases not matched to a gene; V was cut back by 4 bases and J by 4 bases. Germline V gene sequence: CDR1 SGDLS, CDR2 YYNGEE. There are 15 residues in the CDR3. CDR3 protein: CASSSGQGGYNEQFF. CDR3 coding DNA: TGTGCCAGCAGCAGCGGACAGGGGGGATACAATGAGCAGTTCTTC.